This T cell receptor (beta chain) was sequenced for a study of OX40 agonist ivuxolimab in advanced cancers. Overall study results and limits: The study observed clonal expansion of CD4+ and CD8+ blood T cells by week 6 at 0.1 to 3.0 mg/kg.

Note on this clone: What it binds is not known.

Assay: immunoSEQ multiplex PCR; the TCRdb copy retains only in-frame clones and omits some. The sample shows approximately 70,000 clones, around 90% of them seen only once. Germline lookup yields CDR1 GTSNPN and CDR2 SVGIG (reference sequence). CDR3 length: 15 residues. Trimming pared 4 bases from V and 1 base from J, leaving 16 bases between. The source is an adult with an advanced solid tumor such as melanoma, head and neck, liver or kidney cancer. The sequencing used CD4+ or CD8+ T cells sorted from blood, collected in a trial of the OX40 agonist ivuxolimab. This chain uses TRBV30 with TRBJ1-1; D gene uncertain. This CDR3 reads CAWNSAGWKNTEAFF. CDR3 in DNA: TGTGCCTGGAACTCGGCCGGGTGGAAGAACACTGAAGCTTTCTTT.